The clone carrying this T cell receptor beta chain was observed a few times. The antigen is undetermined. Produced via immunoSEQ multiplex PCR; TCRdb's table is partial and in-frame only. The data contain approximately 30,000 clones, around 86% of them singletons. This entry is derived from a study of somatic mutations in cytotoxic T cells in rheumatoid arthritis. V was trimmed by 2 bases and J by 6 bases, leaving 5 bases between them. CDR1 and CDR2 from the germline V gene are SGHTA and FQGTGA. The CDR3 length is 12 residues. Study-level findings and limits: Compared with age-matched healthy controls, rheumatoid arthritis patients did not differ significantly in CD8+ T-cell clonality. Age was associated with higher CD8+ clonality in rheumatoid arthritis patients, not in healthy controls. Slight underrepresentation of TRBV07 in rheumatoid arthritis patients was not adjusted for multiple comparisons.

The TCR sequence derives from an adult with rheumatoid arthritis. This chain joins TRBV7-3 and TRBJ2-1; the D gene is possibly TRBD2 (5 bases). The sequenced sample consisted of CD8+ T cells sorted from blood. The CDR3 reads CASSLGSNEQFF. CDR3 DNA: TGTGCCAGCAGCTTAGGGAGCAATGAGCAGTTCTTC.